The sequence of this TCR beta chain was determined in a study of T cell changes during pregnancy in multiple sclerosis. This CDR3 comprises 14 residues. Germline CDR1 reads SGHAT; CDR2 reads FQDESV (reference sequence). V shed 5 bases and J shed 0 bases, with 10 bases lying between them. Only in-frame clones appear in the TCRdb table, and some are missing; sequencing was by immunoSEQ multiplex PCR. This sample carries 85,000 to 100,000 clones, 80% to 95% of them seen once, and the ten largest clones take more than 2%. This TCR derives from a female donor with multiple sclerosis, enrolled in a pregnancy study. This specimen was peripheral blood, taken after pregnancy. The chain recombines TRBV11-1 with TRBJ1-1, with a possible D match to TRBD1 (6 bases). The CDR3 DNA follows: TGTGCCAGCAGCACGGACAGAGTGAACACTGAAGCTTTCTTT. Protein: CASSTDRVNTEAFF.